The rows below give T cell receptor beta chains drawn from one sample of a study of response to subunit inactivated influenza vaccine. TCRdb re-called the RT-PCR reads through MiXCR, storing one row per CDR3 protein. The table has around 790,000 distinct CDR3 sequences, 21% seen once. The material was PBMCs from blood, obtained around 5 days after vaccination. These receptor sequences come from a man aged 50-59 years who received an inactivated influenza vaccine. CDR3s include the opening cysteine and the closing phenylalanine or tryptophan. D genes are given only for firm matches. Rows give clone size only sometimes, using once, few, many, or a class for an expanded clone.

cdr3_length d_call clone_size j_call v_call cdr3_aa cdr3_nt
14 . . TRBJ2-2 TRBV5-1 CASSLLQNTAELFF TGCGCCAGCAGCTTGCTCCAGAACACCGCGGAGCTGTTTTTT
13 . . TRBJ1-2 TRBV11-2 CASSLVFRLGYTF TGTGCCAGCAGCTTAGTTTTTAGGTTAGGCTACACCTTC
14 . . TRBJ1-5 TRBV6-2/TRBV6-3 CASSRSSTNQPQHF TGTGCCAGCAGTCGTTCTTCTACCAATCAGCCCCAGCATTTT
15 . . TRBJ2-6 TRBV20-1 CSAWGAASGANVLTF TGCAGTGCGTGGGGGGCGGCCTCTGGGGCCAACGTCCTGACTTTC
15 TRBD2 . TRBJ2-1 TRBV6-5 CASSYYAGGTNEQFF TGTGCCAGCAGTTACTATGCGGGGGGGACCAATGAGCAGTTCTTC
18 TRBD2 . TRBJ2-2 TRBV28 CASSPWLAGVVNTGELFF TGTGCCAGCAGTCCCTGGCTAGCGGGGGTTGTCAACACCGGGGAGCTGTTTTTT
15 . . TRBJ2-1 TRBV4-3 CASSQDPGRLSEQFF TGCGCCAGCAGCCAAGATCCGGGGAGGCTCAGTGAGCAGTTCTTC
17 . . TRBJ2-3 TRBV10-2 CASRASRLDVATDTQYF TGCGCCAGCAGGGCCTCCCGCCTAGACGTAGCCACAGATACGCAGTATTTT
14 TRBD1 many TRBJ2-3 TRBV7-2 CASSSDRGLDTQYF TGTGCCAGCAGCTCCGACAGGGGGCTAGATACGCAGTATTTT
14 TRBD2 few TRBJ2-5 TRBV28 CASSLLMTSGTQYF TGTGCCAGCAGTTTATTGATGACTAGCGGGACCCAGTACTTC
16 . few TRBJ2-7 TRBV5-5 CASSLALGTAGLEQYF TGTGCCAGCAGCTTGGCTCTCGGGACAGCGGGCCTCGAGCAGTACTTC
15 . few TRBJ2-3 TRBV5-1 CASSLDLGTEDTQYF TGCGCCAGCAGCTTGGATTTGGGGACCGAAGATACGCAGTATTTT
15 . few TRBJ2-5 TRBV9 CASSARDFFSETQYF TGTGCCAGCAGCGCTCGAGACTTCTTTTCGGAGACCCAGTACTTC
17 . few TRBJ2-7 TRBV7-2 CASSAIGGGQVRYEQYF TGTGCCAGCAGCGCCATCGGGGGAGGACAGGTACGCTACGAGCAGTACTTC
14 TRBD1 few TRBJ2-2 TRBV6-1 CASKQGADTGELFF TGTGCCAGCAAACAGGGGGCAGACACCGGGGAGCTGTTTTTT
13 TRBD1 many TRBJ1-6 TRBV12-3/TRBV12-4 CASSGTGNSPLHF TGTGCCAGCTCCGGGACAGGGAATTCACCCCTCCACTTT
16 TRBD2 . TRBJ2-1 TRBV20-1 CSAQGLAGALWDEQFF TGCAGTGCCCAAGGACTAGCGGGAGCCCTTTGGGATGAGCAGTTCTTC
15 TRBD2 . TRBJ2-2 TRBV12-3/TRBV12-4 CASSFRGLGTGELFF TGTGCCAGCAGTTTTAGGGGACTAGGGACCGGGGAGCTGTTTTTT
15 . . TRBJ1-5 TRBV15 CATSPTNSLNQPQHF TGTGCCACCAGCCCTACGAACAGCCTCAATCAGCCCCAGCATTTT
15 . . TRBJ1-1 TRBV3-1 CASSQGTGYGTEAFF TGTGCCAGCAGCCAGGGGACGGGGTACGGCACTGAAGCTTTCTTT
15 . few TRBJ2-1 TRBV10-3 CAISESGGSYNEQFF TGTGCCATCAGTGAATCTGGGGGCTCCTACAATGAGCAGTTCTTC
16 . . TRBJ2-7 TRBV7-2 CASSYTSGTATYEQYF TGTGCCAGCAGCTACACGTCCGGGACCGCGACCTACGAGCAGTACTTC
14 . . TRBJ1-1 TRBV7-8 CASKQGIVDTEAFF TGTGCCAGCAAGCAGGGGATAGTGGACACTGAAGCTTTCTTT
16 . . TRBJ2-3 TRBV6-5 CASSYSVNTITDTQYF TGTGCCAGCAGTTACTCTGTTAATACGATCACAGATACGCAGTATTTT
15 TRBD2 . TRBJ2-1 TRBV7-9 CASSLAGTTSREQFF TGTGCCAGCAGCTTAGCGGGGACTACCTCCCGGGAGCAGTTCTTC
15 . . TRBJ1-1 TRBV5-1 CASSADRMENTEAFF TGCGCCAGCAGCGCAGACAGGATGGAGAACACTGAAGCTTTCTTT
12 . few TRBJ2-1 TRBV28 CASSLLGAEQFF TGTGCCAGCAGTTTATTAGGGGCTGAGCAGTTCTTC
14 TRBD2 many TRBJ2-7 TRBV12-3/TRBV12-4 CASSPTSGAYEQYF TGTGCCAGCAGTCCGACTAGCGGGGCGTACGAGCAGTACTTC
15 TRBD2 few TRBJ2-7 TRBV20-1 CSARGLAGGGYEQYF TGCAGTGCTAGGGGACTAGCGGGAGGTGGCTACGAGCAGTACTTC
15 TRBD2 . TRBJ2-7 TRBV27 CASRDSGRADHEQYF TGTGCCAGCAGGGATAGCGGGAGGGCCGACCACGAGCAGTACTTC
16 TRBD2 few TRBJ2-3 TRBV20-1 CSARDRLAGATDTQYF TGCAGTGCTAGAGATCGTCTAGCGGGAGCCACAGATACGCAGTATTTT
15 . . TRBJ1-6 TRBV6-2/TRBV6-3 CASSYGGRGDSPLHF TGTGCCAGCAGTTACGGGGGGCGCGGTGATTCACCCCTCCACTTT
19 TRBD2 few TRBJ2-1 TRBV5-6 CASSTGTRDLQSSYNEQFF TGTGCCAGCAGCACCGGGACTAGGGACCTTCAGAGCTCCTACAATGAGCAGTTCTTC
15 TRBD2 . TRBJ2-2 TRBV5-6 CASSWGLADTGELFF TGTGCCAGCAGCTGGGGACTAGCAGACACCGGGGAGCTGTTTTTT
15 TRBD1 few TRBJ2-7 TRBV20-1 CSAQRLGTGDHEQYF TGCAGTGCCCAGCGTCTTGGGACAGGGGACCACGAGCAGTACTTC
14 . . TRBJ2-2 TRBV7-2 CASSPPFEGRELFF TGTGCCAGCAGCCCCCCGTTCGAGGGACGGGAGCTGTTTTTT
16 . few TRBJ2-1 TRBV24-1 CATSDPDGDSYNEQFF TGTGCCACCAGTGATCCCGATGGGGACTCCTACAATGAGCAGTTCTTC
14 . . TRBJ1-1 TRBV20-1 CSAREGAAIAEAFF TGCAGTGCTAGAGAAGGGGCCGCGATCGCTGAAGCTTTCTTT
14 TRBD2 . TRBJ2-7 TRBV20-1 CSASSGAISYEQYF TGCAGTGCTTCTAGCGGGGCGATTTCCTACGAGCAGTACTTC
14 . . TRBJ1-5 TRBV20-1 CSARNGRVPQPQHF TGCAGTGCTAGGAACGGCCGCGTTCCTCAGCCCCAGCATTTT
14 . few TRBJ1-3 TRBV6-1 CASSGRVAGNTIYF TGTGCCAGCAGTGGGAGGGTGGCTGGAAACACCATATATTTT
16 TRBD1 . TRBJ2-1 TRBV20-1 CSARALRDRGEYEQFF TGCAGTGCTAGAGCCCTCCGGGACAGGGGAGAGTATGAGCAGTTCTTC
12 TRBD1 few TRBJ1-6 TRBV2 CATTGDNSPLHF TGTGCCACGACAGGGGATAATTCACCCCTCCACTTT
14 TRBD2 many TRBJ2-1 TRBV29-1 CSVDTSGTTGEQFF TGCAGCGTCGACACTAGCGGGACGACCGGTGAGCAGTTCTTC
14 . . TRBJ2-1 TRBV6-1 CASSEAWTYNEQFF TGTGCCAGCAGTGAAGCCTGGACCTACAATGAGCAGTTCTTC
18 TRBD2 . TRBJ2-1 TRBV11-1 CASSRRRVGTSGSNEQFF TGTGCCAGCAGCCGACGCAGGGTGGGGACTAGCGGCAGCAATGAGCAGTTCTTC
16 . . TRBJ1-5 TRBV12-3/TRBV12-4 CASSFGQAIGNQPQHF TGTGCCAGCAGTTTCGGGCAGGCCATAGGTAATCAGCCCCAGCATTTT
13 . few TRBJ1-5 TRBV12-3/TRBV12-4 CASSSFNNQPQHF TGTGCCAGCAGTTCCTTCAACAATCAGCCCCAGCATTTT
16 . . TRBJ2-4 TRBV5-1 CASSLDVGGGKNIQYF TGCGCCAGCAGCTTGGATGTGGGAGGCGGCAAAAACATTCAGTACTTC
15 . few TRBJ2-1 TRBV20-1 CSARDFSGEFNEQFF TGCAGTGCTAGAGATTTTTCAGGAGAATTCAATGAGCAGTTCTTC
15 TRBD1 . TRBJ1-1 TRBV7-2 CASSLWGTGNTEAFF TGTGCCAGCAGCTTATGGGGGACAGGGAACACTGAAGCTTTCTTT
12 . . TRBJ2-1 TRBV6-2/TRBV6-3 CASYDRWDEQFF TGTGCCAGCTATGACCGATGGGATGAGCAGTTCTTC
15 . . TRBJ2-5 TRBV5-4 CASSHNWAQQETQYF TGTGCCAGCAGTCACAATTGGGCCCAGCAAGAGACCCAGTACTTC
12 . . TRBJ1-2 TRBV7-9 CASSYWTDGYTF TGTGCCAGCAGCTATTGGACGGATGGCTACACCTTC